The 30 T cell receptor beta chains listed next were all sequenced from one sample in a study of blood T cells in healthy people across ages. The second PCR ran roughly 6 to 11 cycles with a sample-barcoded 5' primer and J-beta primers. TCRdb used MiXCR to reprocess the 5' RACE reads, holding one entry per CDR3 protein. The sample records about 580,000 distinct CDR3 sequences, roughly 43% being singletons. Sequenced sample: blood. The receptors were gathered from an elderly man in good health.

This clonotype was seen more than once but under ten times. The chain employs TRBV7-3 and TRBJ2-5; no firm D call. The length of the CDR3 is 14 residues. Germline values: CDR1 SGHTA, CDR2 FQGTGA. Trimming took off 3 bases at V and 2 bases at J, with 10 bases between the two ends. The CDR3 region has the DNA TGTGCCAGCAGCTTCGAGCCCGGGCAAGAGACCCAGTACTTC. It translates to CASSFEPGQETQYF.

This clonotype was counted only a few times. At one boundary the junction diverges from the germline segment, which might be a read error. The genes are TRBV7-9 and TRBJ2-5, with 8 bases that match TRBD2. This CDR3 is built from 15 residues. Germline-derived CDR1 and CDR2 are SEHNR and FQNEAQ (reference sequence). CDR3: CVSSHSWLAGNEQYF. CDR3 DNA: TGTGTCAGCAGCCATAGTTGGCTAGCGGGTAATGAGCAGTACTTC.

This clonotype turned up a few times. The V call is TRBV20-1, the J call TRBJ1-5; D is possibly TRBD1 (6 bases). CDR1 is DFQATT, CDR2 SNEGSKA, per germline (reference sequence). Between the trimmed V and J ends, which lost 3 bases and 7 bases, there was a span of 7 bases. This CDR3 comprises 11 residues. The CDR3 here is CSASRGQPQHF. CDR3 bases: TGCAGTGCTAGTAGGGGGCAGCCCCAGCATTTT.

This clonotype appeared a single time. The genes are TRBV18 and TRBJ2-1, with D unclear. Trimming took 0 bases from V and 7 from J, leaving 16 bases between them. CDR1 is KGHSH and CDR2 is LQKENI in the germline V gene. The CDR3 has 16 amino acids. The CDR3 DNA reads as TGTGCCAGCTCACCACCACCAAATGGCCTTTTTAATGAGCAGTTCTTC. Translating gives CASSPPPNGLFNEQFF.

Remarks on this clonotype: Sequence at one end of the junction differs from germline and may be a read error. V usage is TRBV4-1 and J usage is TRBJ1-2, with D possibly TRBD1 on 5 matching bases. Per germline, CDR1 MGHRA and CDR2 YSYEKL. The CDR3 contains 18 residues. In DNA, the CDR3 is TGCGCCAGCAGCCAAGATCGCGGGCGGGGTGTAGGGGACTATGGCCACACCTTC. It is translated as CASSQDRGRGVGDYGHTF.

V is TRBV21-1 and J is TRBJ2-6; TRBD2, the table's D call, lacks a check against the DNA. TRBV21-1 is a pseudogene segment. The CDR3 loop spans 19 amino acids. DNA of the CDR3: TGTGCCAGCAGCAAAGTTGTTAGCGGGACAAACTCTGGGGCCAACGTCCTGACTTTC. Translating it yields CASSKVVSGTNSGANVLTF.

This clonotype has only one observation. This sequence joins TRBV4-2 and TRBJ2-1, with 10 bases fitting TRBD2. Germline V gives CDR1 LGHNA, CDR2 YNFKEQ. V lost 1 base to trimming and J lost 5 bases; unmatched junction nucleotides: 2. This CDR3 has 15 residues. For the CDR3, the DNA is TGTGCCAGCAGCCAAGCTAGCGGGGGAGACAATGAGCAGTTCTTC. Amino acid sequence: CASSQASGGDNEQFF.

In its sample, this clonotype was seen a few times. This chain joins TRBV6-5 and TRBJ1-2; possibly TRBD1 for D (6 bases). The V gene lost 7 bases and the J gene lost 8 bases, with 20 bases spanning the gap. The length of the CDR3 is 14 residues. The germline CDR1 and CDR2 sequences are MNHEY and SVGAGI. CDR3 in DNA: TGTGCCAGCATCCAAGGGGGGGGAGTAAACGGCTACACCTTC. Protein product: CASIQGGGVNGYTF.

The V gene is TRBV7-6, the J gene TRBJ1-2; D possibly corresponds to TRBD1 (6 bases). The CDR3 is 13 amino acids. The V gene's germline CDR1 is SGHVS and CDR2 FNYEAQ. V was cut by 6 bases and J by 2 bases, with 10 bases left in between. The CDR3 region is CASREGGNYGYTF. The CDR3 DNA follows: TGTGCCAGCAGGGAGGGGGGGAACTATGGCTACACCTTC.

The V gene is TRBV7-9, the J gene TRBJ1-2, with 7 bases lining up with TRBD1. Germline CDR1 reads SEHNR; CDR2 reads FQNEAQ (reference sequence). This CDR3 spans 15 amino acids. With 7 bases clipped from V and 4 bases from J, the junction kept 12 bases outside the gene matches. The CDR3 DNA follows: TGTGCCAGCACATACGCCGGGACAGACTTCTATGGCTACACCTTC. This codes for CASTYAGTDFYGYTF.

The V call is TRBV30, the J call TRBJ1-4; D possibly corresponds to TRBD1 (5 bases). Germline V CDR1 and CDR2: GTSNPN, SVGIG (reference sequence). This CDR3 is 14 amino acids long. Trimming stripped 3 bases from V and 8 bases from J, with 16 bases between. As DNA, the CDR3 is TGTGCCTGGAGCCCGGGACCCGGGAGGGAAAAACTGTTTTTT. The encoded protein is CAWSPGPGREKLFF.

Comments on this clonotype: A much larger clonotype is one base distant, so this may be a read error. The CDR3 sequence: CASSEPGRAGEHEQFF. The CDR3 region has the DNA TGTGCCAGCAGCGAGCCGGGACGAGCGGGAGAGCATGAGCAGTTCTTC. The chain uses TRBV9 and TRBJ2-1; 8 bases align to TRBD2. The germline CDR1 and CDR2 sequences are SGDLS and YYNGEE. The trim removed 3 bases at V and 8 bases at J, leaving 13 bases unmatched. The CDR3 contains 16 residues.

The CDR3 DNA sequence: TGCAGCGGAACTCGGGGGGTCAATGAGCAGTTCTTC. The encoded protein is CSGTRGVNEQFF. The rearrangement joins TRBV20-1 to TRBJ2-1; 7 nucleotides line up with TRBD2. The CDR3 runs to 12 residues. Germline V gives CDR1 DFQATT, CDR2 SNEGSKA (reference sequence).

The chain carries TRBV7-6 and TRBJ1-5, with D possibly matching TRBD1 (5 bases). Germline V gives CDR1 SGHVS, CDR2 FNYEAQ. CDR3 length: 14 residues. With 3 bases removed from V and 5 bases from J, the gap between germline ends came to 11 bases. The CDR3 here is CASSFGGGDQPQHF. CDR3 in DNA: TGTGCCAGCAGCTTTGGTGGGGGGGATCAGCCCCAGCATTTT.

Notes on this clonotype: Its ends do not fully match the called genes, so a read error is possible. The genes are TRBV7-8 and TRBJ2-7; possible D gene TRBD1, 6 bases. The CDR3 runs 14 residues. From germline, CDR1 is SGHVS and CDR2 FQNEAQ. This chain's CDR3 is CVSSLNRATYEQYF. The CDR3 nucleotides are TGTGTCAGCAGCTTAAACAGGGCGACCTACGAGCAGTACTTC.

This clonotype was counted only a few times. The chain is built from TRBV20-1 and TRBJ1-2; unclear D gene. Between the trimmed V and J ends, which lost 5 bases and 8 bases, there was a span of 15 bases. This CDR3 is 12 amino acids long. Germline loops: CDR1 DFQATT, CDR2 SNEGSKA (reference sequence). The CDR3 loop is CSAPFTWAGYTF. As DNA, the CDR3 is TGCAGTGCTCCATTCACTTGGGCCGGCTACACCTTC.

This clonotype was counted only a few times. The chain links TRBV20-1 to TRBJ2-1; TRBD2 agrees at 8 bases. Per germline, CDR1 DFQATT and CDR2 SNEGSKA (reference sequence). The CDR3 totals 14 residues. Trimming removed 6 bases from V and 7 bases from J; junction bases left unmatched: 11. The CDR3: CSAARAGELNEQFF. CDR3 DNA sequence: TGCAGTGCCGCCAGAGCGGGAGAATTAAATGAGCAGTTCTTC.

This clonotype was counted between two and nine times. Here the CDR3 reads CASSSRGLAGGPPYEQYF. CDR3 DNA sequence: TGTGCCAGCAGCAGCAGGGGACTAGCGGGGGGACCACCCTACGAGCAGTACTTC. The chain recombines TRBV7-6 with TRBJ2-7; TRBD2 matches at 15 bases. V lost 5 bases and J lost 2; bases outside the gene matches: 10. Germline V gene lookup returns CDR1 SGHVS and CDR2 FNYEAQ. CDR3 size: 18 residues.

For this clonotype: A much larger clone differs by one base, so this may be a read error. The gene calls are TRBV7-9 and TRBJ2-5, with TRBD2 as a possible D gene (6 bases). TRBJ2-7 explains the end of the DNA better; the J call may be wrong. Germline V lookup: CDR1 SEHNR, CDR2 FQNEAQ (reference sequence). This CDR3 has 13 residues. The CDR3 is CANSAGTLYEQYF. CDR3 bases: TGTGCCAACAGCGCAGGGACTCTGTACGAGCAGTACTTC.

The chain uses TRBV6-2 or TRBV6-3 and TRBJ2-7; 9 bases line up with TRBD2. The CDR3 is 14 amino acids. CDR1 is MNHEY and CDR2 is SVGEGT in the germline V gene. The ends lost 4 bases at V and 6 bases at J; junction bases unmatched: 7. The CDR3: CASSLPLTSGEQYF. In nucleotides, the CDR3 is TGTGCCAGCAGTTTACCCCTGACTAGCGGCGAGCAGTACTTC.

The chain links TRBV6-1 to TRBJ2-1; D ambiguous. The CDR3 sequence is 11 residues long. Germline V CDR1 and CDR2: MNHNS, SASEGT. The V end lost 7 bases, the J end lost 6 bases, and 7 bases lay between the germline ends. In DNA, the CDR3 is TGTGCCAGCAAGCAGGCCAATGAGCAGTTCTTC. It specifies CASKQANEQFF.

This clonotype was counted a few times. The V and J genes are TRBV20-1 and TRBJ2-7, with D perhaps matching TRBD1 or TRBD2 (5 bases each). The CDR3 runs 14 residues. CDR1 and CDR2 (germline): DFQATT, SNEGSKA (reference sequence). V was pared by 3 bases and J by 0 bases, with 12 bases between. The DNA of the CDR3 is TGCAGTGCTAGGGTGTGGGACCACTCCTACGAGCAGTACTTC. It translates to CSARVWDHSYEQYF.

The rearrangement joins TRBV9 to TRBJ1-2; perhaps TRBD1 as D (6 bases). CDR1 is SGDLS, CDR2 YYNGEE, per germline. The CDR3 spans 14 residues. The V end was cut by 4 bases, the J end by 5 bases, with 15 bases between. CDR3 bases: TGTGCCAGCAGCCCCGAGGGGGACTCGTATGGCTACACCTTC. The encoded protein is CASSPEGDSYGYTF. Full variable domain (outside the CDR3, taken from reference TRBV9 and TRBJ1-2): DSGVTQTPKHLITATGQRVTLRCSPRSGDLSVYWYQQSLDQGLQFLIQYYNGEERAKGNILERFSAQQFPDLHSELNLSSLELGDSALYFCASSPEGDSYGYTFGSGTRLTVV.

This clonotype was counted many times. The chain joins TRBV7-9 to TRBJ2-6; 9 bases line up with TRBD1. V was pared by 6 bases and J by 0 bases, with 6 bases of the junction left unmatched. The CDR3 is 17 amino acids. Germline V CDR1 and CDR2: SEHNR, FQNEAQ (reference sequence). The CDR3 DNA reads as TGTGCCAGCAGGCCCGGGACAGGGAACTCTGGGGCCAACGTCCTGACTTTC. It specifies CASRPGTGNSGANVLTF.

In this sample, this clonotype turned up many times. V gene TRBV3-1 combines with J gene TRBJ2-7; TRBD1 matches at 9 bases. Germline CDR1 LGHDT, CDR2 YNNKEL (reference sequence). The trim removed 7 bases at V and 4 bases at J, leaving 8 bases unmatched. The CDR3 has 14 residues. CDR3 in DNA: TGTGCCAGCACAGCGGCGGGGACAGGGTACGAGCAGTACTTC. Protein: CASTAAGTGYEQYF.

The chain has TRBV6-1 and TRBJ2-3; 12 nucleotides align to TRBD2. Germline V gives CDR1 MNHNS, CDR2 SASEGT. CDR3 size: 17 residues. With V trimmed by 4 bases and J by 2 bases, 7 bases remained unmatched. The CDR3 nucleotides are TGTGCCAGCAGTGTCCGGGGGACTAGCGGGTTCACAGATACGCAGTATTTT. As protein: CASSVRGTSGFTDTQYF.

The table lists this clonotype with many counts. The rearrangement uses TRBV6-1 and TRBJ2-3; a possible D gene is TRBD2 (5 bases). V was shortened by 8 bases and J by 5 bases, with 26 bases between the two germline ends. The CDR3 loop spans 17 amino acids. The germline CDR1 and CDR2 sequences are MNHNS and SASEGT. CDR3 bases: TGTGCCAGCCGAGCGGATATTTCGGGAATTGTAGGAGATACGCAGTATTTT. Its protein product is CASRADISGIVGDTQYF.

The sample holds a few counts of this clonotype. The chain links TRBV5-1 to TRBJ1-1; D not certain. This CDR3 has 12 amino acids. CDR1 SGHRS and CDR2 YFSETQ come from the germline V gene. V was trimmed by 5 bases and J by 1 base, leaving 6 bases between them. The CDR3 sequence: CASRQPNTEAFF. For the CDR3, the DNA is TGCGCCAGCAGACAGCCGAACACTGAAGCTTTCTTT.

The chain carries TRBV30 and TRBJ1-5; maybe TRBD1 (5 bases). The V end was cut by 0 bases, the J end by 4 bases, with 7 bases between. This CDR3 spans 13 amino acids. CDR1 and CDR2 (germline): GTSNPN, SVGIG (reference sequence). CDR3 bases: TGTGCCTGGAGTGTACGGGGGAATCAGCCCCAGCATTTT. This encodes CAWSVRGNQPQHF.

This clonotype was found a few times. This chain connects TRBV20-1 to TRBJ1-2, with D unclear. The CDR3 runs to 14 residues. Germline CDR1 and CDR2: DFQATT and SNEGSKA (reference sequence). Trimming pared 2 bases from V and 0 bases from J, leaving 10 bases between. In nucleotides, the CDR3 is TGCAGTGCTAGACCCTGGACGGCTAACTATGGCTACACCTTC. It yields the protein CSARPWTANYGYTF.